A selection of T cell receptor beta chains follows, all from one sample in a study of cytomegalovirus exposure and HLA in healthy donors. The assay was immunoSEQ multiplex PCR, and TCRdb's table has in-frame clones only and misses some. The table has about 170,000 clones, around 82% seen once. The sequencing input was PBMCs. All receptors derive from a male donor in good health and CMV-seronegative. The CDR3 runs from the conserved cysteine through the conserved F or W. The D gene is left open where the match is weak. Expanded clones get a size class; other rows say once, few or many, or leave the size out.

clone size	D gene	V gene	J gene	CDR3 DNA	CDR3 protein
NA	NA	TRBV30	TRBJ2-7	TGTGCCTGGAGGATGGGAGTCGAGCAGTACTTC	CAWRMGVEQYF
NA	TRBD1	TRBV6-4	TRBJ2-1	TGTGCCAGCAGTGCGGCAGGGACAGGGGTGTCCAATGAGCAGTTCTTC	CASSAAGTGVSNEQFF
NA	NA	TRBV18	TRBJ1-2	TGTGCCAGCTCACCACCTTCCGAGGTATCAAGCTACACCTTC	CASSPPSEVSSYTF
NA	NA	TRBV5-6	TRBJ1-2	TGTGCCAGCAGCTTGGGCTCAGGGCCCTCTAACTATGGCTACACCTTC	CASSLGSGPSNYGYTF
few	TRBD2	TRBV5-1	TRBJ2-1	TGCGCCAGCAGCTTGGTGCGGACTAGCGGCGCCAGCTCCTACAATGAGCAGTTCTTC	CASSLVRTSGASSYNEQFF
NA	NA	TRBV11-2	TRBJ1-4	TGTGCCAGCAGCTTATCTGCGGGGGCGATGAGTAATGAAAAACTGTTTTTT	CASSLSAGAMSNEKLFF
NA	NA	TRBV6-5	TRBJ1-1	TGTGCCAGCAGCCCCCTGAGTGGGAACACTGAAGCTTTCTTT	CASSPLSGNTEAFF
once	TRBD2	TRBV9	TRBJ2-2	TGTGCCAGCAGCGTCACTAGCGGGGGAAACACCGGGGAGCTGTTTTTT	CASSVTSGGNTGELFF
NA	NA	TRBV19	TRBJ1-6	TGTGCCAGTAGTATGACTCGGTCACCCCTCCACTTT	CASSMTRSPLHF
NA	TRBD1	TRBV9	TRBJ2-5	TGTGCCAGCAGCGTAGCCAGGGGGGGACAGGGTCAAGAGACCCAGTACTTC	CASSVARGGQGQETQYF
NA	NA	TRBV9	TRBJ1-1	TGTGCCAGCAGCGCAGGGGCCGTGGAAGCTTTCTTT	CASSAGAVEAFF
few	TRBD1	TRBV7-2	TRBJ1-1	TGTGCCAGCAGCCGTCCCGGGACAGGGACTGAAGCTTTCTTT	CASSRPGTGTEAFF
NA	NA	TRBV23-1	TRBJ2-7	TGCGCCAGCAGTCACCTCCTGGACAGAACGGCCTACGAGCAGTACTTC	CASSHLLDRTAYEQYF
NA	NA	TRBV28	TRBJ1-1	TGTGCCAGCAGTTCAGGGAGGGCGAACACTGAAGCTTTCTTT	CASSSGRANTEAFF
NA	NA	TRBV2	TRBJ2-3	TGTGCCAGCAGTGAAAACAGTGGTACGCAGTATTTT	CASSENSGTQYF
NA	TRBD2	TRBV14	TRBJ2-4	TGTGCCAGCAGCCAAGGACTAGCGGGAGGCAAAAACATTCAGTACTTC	CASSQGLAGGKNIQYF
NA	TRBD1	TRBV29-1	TRBJ1-1	TGCAGCATACCGTACGACAGGGGAGCTTTCTTT	CSIPYDRGAFF
NA	TRBD1	TRBV7-3	TRBJ2-7	TGTGCCAGCAGCTGGCCTGGGACAGGGGCGAACGAGCAGTACTTC	CASSWPGTGANEQYF
NA	TRBD2	TRBV6-1	TRBJ2-1	TGTGCCAGCAGTGTGGGACTAGCGGAGTACAATGAGCAGTTCTTC	CASSVGLAEYNEQFF
NA	NA	TRBV15	TRBJ2-3	TGTGCCACCAGCAGATCAACGGGGGATACGCAGTATTTT	CATSRSTGDTQYF
NA	TRBD1	TRBV6-5	TRBJ1-1	TGTGCCAGCAGTTACGGACAGGGGGCGCTTAGGACTGAAGCTTTCTTT	CASSYGQGALRTEAFF
NA	NA	TRBV7-9	TRBJ2-3	TGTGCCAGCAGCTTAACGAGGAAGAGCACAGATACGCAGTATTTT	CASSLTRKSTDTQYF
NA	NA	TRBV5-1	TRBJ2-7	TGCGCCAGCAGATCGGACAGCTACGAGCAGTACTTC	CASRSDSYEQYF
NA	NA	TRBV19	TRBJ2-7	TGTGCCAGTAGTACCCTCCCGTTTGTTGGTAGCTCCTACGAGCAGTACTTC	CASSTLPFVGSSYEQYF
NA	TRBD1	TRBV10-3	TRBJ2-7	TGTGCCATCAGTGACCCGGGACAGGGATACGAGCAGTACTTC	CAISDPGQGYEQYF
NA	TRBD2	TRBV5-1	TRBJ2-1	TGCGCCAGCAGCATTAGCGGGGGGAGCTACAATGAGCAGTTCTTC	CASSISGGSYNEQFF
NA	TRBD2	TRBV4-3	TRBJ2-3	TGCGCCAGCAGCCAAACGGTAGCGGGAGTGGTCACAGATACGCAGTATTTT	CASSQTVAGVVTDTQYF
NA	TRBD1	TRBV4-3	TRBJ2-7	TGCGCCAGCAGCCACGGTGGCACGGGACAGGGCTTCGAGCAGTACTTC	CASSHGGTGQGFEQYF
NA	NA	TRBV2	TRBJ1-6	TGTGCCAGCAGGGGGAGCTCCTATAATTCACCCCTCCACTTT	CASRGSSYNSPLHF
NA	TRBD1	TRBV6-6	TRBJ2-7	TGTGCCAGCAGCCGACAGGGTTTCGGCGAGCAGTACTTC	CASSRQGFGEQYF
NA	TRBD1	TRBV23-1	TRBJ1-1	TGCGCCAGTGACAGGGGGCGAGACACTGAAGCTTTCTTT	CASDRGRDTEAFF
NA	NA	TRBV5-1	TRBJ1-1	TGCGCCAGCAGCTTGGACGGAGCCAAGACTGAAGCTTTCTTT	CASSLDGAKTEAFF
NA	TRBD1	TRBV7-9	TRBJ1-1	TGTGCCAGCAGCTTAGCCCAGGGGGCTCGAACTGAAGCTTTCTTT	CASSLAQGARTEAFF
NA	NA	TRBV4-2	TRBJ1-4	TGTGCCAGCAGCCCTGGCCTCGGAGGTGAAAAACTGTTTTTT	CASSPGLGGEKLFF
once	TRBD2	TRBV19	TRBJ2-2	TGTGCCAGTAGTACAGGGCGGGGGGTGAGTGGGAACACCGGGGAGCTGTTTTTT	CASSTGRGVSGNTGELFF
NA	NA	TRBV5-1	TRBJ1-4	TGCGCCAGCAGCGCCGACAGCGTTAATGAAAAACTGTTTTTT	CASSADSVNEKLFF
NA	NA	TRBV4-1	TRBJ1-2	TGCGCCAGCAGCCAACACCACACCGGGGGGCAGAACTATGGCTACACCTTC	CASSQHHTGGQNYGYTF